Detailed here is one T cell receptor beta chain. The CDR3 totals 15 residues. J lost 7 bases, V lost 1 base, and 9 bases had no gene match. Per germline, CDR1 SGHTA and CDR2 FQGTGA. The data were obtained in a study of blood T cell repertoires in COVID-19. Study context: The United States, Italy and Spain provided the acute and convalescent COVID-19 samples. The cDNA or gDNA used as material had been derived from T cells, B-cell-depleted T cells, or PBMCs.

Authors' processing steps: Reference gene primer amplification yielded estimated nucleated cell counts. Clones were read by immunoSEQ multiplex PCR, and TCRdb kept only the in-frame ones, dropping some. Clonal size and the V and J genes are those of that table, whereas D and trimming came from the DNA. The data hold hundreds of thousands of clones, with over 75% observed a single time. The receptor was isolated from a human donor in a cohort sampled during active COVID-19. The chain couples TRBV7-3 to TRBJ2-7, with 8 positions matching TRBD1. Sequences were obtained from peripheral blood. CDR3 amino acids: CASSLIPGTGSEQYF. Here the CDR3 DNA reads TGTGCCAGCAGCTTAATCCCCGGGACAGGTTCAGAGCAGTACTTC. Combining the CDR3 with reference TRBV7-3 and TRBJ2-7 gives the whole variable domain GAGVSQTPSNKVTEKGKYVELRCDPISGHTALYWYRQSLGQGPEFLIYFQGTGAADDSGLPNDRFFAVRPEGSVSTLKIQRTERGDSAVYLCASSLIPGTGSEQYFGPGTRLTVT.